The 24 T cell receptor beta chains in this list originate from one sample, sequenced in a study of blood T cell repertoires in COVID-19. Method: immunoSEQ multiplex PCR; TCRdb's copy keeps in-frame clones and lacks some. The data show about 26,000 clones, around 66% seen once. The material sequenced was peripheral blood. The receptors were gathered from a man between 60 and 75 years old with active or convalescent COVID-19.

The chain is built from TRBV19 and TRBJ2-3; perhaps TRBD2 as D (6 bases). The germline V gene encodes CDR1 LNHDA and CDR2 SQIVND (reference sequence). Trimming removed 2 bases at V and 5 bases at J, with 17 bases between. The CDR3 runs to 16 residues. CDR3 nucleotides: TGTGCCAGTAGTATATTATCCCAAGCGGGCGGAGATACGCAGTATTTT. It codes for CASSILSQAGGDTQYF.

This chain uses TRBV18 with TRBJ2-5; 9 bases align to TRBD1. Germline V lookup: CDR1 KGHSH, CDR2 LQKENI. V lost 2 bases and J lost 6; bases outside the gene matches: 13. The CDR3 sequence is 17 residues long. This chain's CDR3 is CASSPSSDRGILKTQYF. For the CDR3, the DNA is TGTGCCAGCTCACCATCATCGGACAGGGGTATTTTGAAGACCCAGTACTTC.

The V and J genes are TRBV3-1 (or the pseudogene TRBV3-2) and TRBJ2-5; TRBD2 aligns across 11 bases. CDR3 length: 16 residues. J was trimmed by 5 bases and V by 2 bases; bases with no gene match: 7. CDR1 LGHDT and CDR2 YNNKEL come from the germline V gene (reference sequence). CDR3 residues: CASSQRTSGGRETQYF. DNA for the CDR3: TGTGCCAGCAGCCAACGTACTAGCGGGGGCCGGGAGACCCAGTACTTC.

V gene TRBV13 combines with J gene TRBJ2-1, with 14 bases aligning to TRBD2. The germline gives CDR1 PRHDT, CDR2 FYEKMQ (reference sequence). Losses at the gene ends were 6 bases for V and 9 bases for J; bases not matched to a gene: 10. CDR3 size: 16 residues. The CDR3 loop reads CASRPEGLAGEGEQFF. The CDR3 DNA is TGTGCCAGCAGACCCGAGGGACTAGCGGGAGAGGGTGAGCAGTTCTTC. Drawing the rest from reference TRBV13 and TRBJ2-1, the complete variable domain is AAGVIQSPRHLIKEKRETATLKCYPIPRHDTVYWYQQGPGQDPQFLISFYEKMQSDKGSIPDRFSAQQFSDYHSELNMSSLELGDSALYFCASRPEGLAGEGEQFFGPGTRLTVL.

This sequence joins TRBV6-2 or TRBV6-3 and TRBJ2-5; possibly TRBD1 for D (6 bases). The CDR3 totals 12 residues. V was pared by 5 bases and J by 8 bases, with 12 bases between. Per the germline V gene, CDR1 is MNHEY and CDR2 is SVGEGT. The DNA for the CDR3 is TGTGCCAGCAGTGGGGGCACCTTTACCCAGTACTTC. Translating it yields CASSGGTFTQYF.

This clone came up a few times. The CDR3 sequence is CASSIQGSGELFF. CDR3 bases: TGTGCCAGTAGTATACAGGGATCCGGGGAGCTGTTTTTT. This chain links TRBV19 with TRBJ2-2; D perhaps matches TRBD1 (5 bases). The CDR3 loop spans 13 amino acids. Deletions cut 2 bases from V and 6 bases from J, with 7 bases between. CDR1 and CDR2 from the germline V gene are LNHDA and SQIVND (reference sequence).

This clone appeared a single time. DNA for the CDR3: TGCGCCAGCAGTGATGGTCGACCGTACAGAGAAGCTTTCTTT. Protein sequence: CASSDGRPYREAFF. The chain carries TRBV10-1 and TRBJ1-1; D gene uncertain. The CDR3 is 14 residues long. Trimming stripped 3 bases from V and 8 bases from J, with 16 bases between. Germline CDR1 and CDR2: WNHNN and SYGVQD (reference sequence).

This chain uses TRBV2 with TRBJ1-2, with TRBD1 matching 7 bases. The CDR3 covers 15 residues. Germline CDR1 and CDR2: SNHLY and FYNNEI. V lost 6 bases, J lost 8 bases, and 15 bases stayed unmatched. The CDR3 loop reads CASSPRDSKIRGYTF. The CDR3 region has the DNA TGTGCCAGCAGCCCTAGGGACAGTAAAATTCGAGGCTACACCTTC.

The genes are TRBV7-3 and TRBJ2-2, with D possibly being TRBD2 (5 bases). V lost 0 bases and J lost 6, with 14 bases in between. The CDR3 has 16 residues. Germline V gene lookup returns CDR1 SGHTA and CDR2 FQGTGA. CDR3 in amino acids: CASSLTPGSGAGELFF. CDR3 sequence (DNA): TGTGCCAGCAGCTTAACCCCGGGGTCTGGCGCCGGGGAGCTGTTTTTT.

The chain employs TRBV27 and TRBJ2-3; the match to TRBD2 covers 7 bases. Germline CDR1 MNHEY, CDR2 SMNVEV (reference sequence). CDR3 length equals 16 residues. With V trimmed by 3 bases and J by 5 bases, 11 bases remained unmatched. This chain's CDR3 is CASSLGGSGLVDTQYF. CDR3 coding DNA: TGTGCCAGCAGTTTGGGAGGGAGTGGGTTAGTAGATACGCAGTATTTT.

The table lists this clone with a few counts. This chain uses TRBV10-3 with TRBJ1-4; no reliable D call. V shed 4 bases and J shed 5 bases, with 5 bases lying between them. The germline gives CDR1 ENHRY, CDR2 SYGVKD. CDR3 size: 12 residues. In DNA, the CDR3 is TGTGCCATCAGTGGCGAAAATGAAAAACTGTTTTTT. Translating it yields CAISGENEKLFF.

The chain carries TRBV7-9 and TRBJ1-4; D gene ambiguous. The CDR3 is 14 residues long. Germline V gives CDR1 SEHNR, CDR2 FQNEAQ (reference sequence). The V end was cut by 1 base, the J end by 10 bases, with 13 bases between. CDR3: CASSLGLLEGKLFF. Written as DNA, the CDR3 is TGTGCCAGCAGCTTAGGACTCCTTGAGGGAAAACTGTTTTTT.

This clone showed up just a few times. The chain has TRBV4-1 and TRBJ2-5; the match to TRBD2 covers 10 bases. Germline V lookup: CDR1 MGHRA, CDR2 YSYEKL. The ends lost 0 bases at V and 6 bases at J; junction bases unmatched: 10. CDR3 length: 17 amino acids. CDR3 sequence reads: CASSQEMGTSEYKTQYF. CDR3 sequence (DNA): TGCGCCAGCAGCCAAGAGATGGGGACTAGCGAGTACAAGACCCAGTACTTC.

This clone occurred a few times. The V call is TRBV11-2, the J call TRBJ1-1; possibly TRBD1 for D (5 bases). CDR1 is SGHAT and CDR2 is FQNNGV in the germline V gene. This CDR3 comprises 16 residues. V lost 1 base to trimming and J lost 5 bases, with 17 bases between them. CDR3 bases: TGTGCCAGCAGCTTAGCGGGGGGTTTAGGTCGGACTGAAGCTTTCTTT. Translated: CASSLAGGLGRTEAFF. The complete variable domain, with remaining parts taken from reference TRBV11-2 and TRBJ1-1, reads EAGVAQSPRYKIIEKRQSVAFWCNPISGHATLYWYQQILGQGPKLLIQFQNNGVVDDSQLPKDRFSAERLKGVDSTLKIQPAKLEDSAVYLCASSLAGGLGRTEAFFGQGTRLTVV.

A remark on this clone: The junction does not match germline at one end; this may be a read error. CDR3 nucleotide sequence: TGTGCCAGCAGTTCCGGGACAGGGGGCTATCGCTACACCTTC. Translating gives CASSSGTGGYRYTF. This chain uses TRBV6-5 with TRBJ1-2; 12 nucleotides line up with TRBD1. The CDR3 spans 14 residues. The germline gives CDR1 MNHEY, CDR2 SVGAGI.

The chain employs TRBV5-1 and TRBJ2-7; 10 nucleotides agree with TRBD2. The CDR3 is made up of 21 amino acids. Per germline, CDR1 SGHRS and CDR2 YFSETQ. V trimming: 4 bases; J trimming: 0 bases; junction bases outside the gene matches: 22. As DNA, the CDR3 is TGCGCCAGCAGCGGCGACAGGACAGCAAATAAGCGGGAGGGAAGCTCCTACGAGCAGTACTTC. Its translation: CASSGDRTANKREGSSYEQYF.

This clone was counted once. This chain joins TRBV7-9 and TRBJ1-2; D remains ambiguous. The V end lost 1 base, the J end lost 4 bases, and 4 bases lay between the germline ends. Germline CDR1 and CDR2: SEHNR and FQNEAQ (reference sequence). CDR3 length: 12 residues. The CDR3 DNA follows: TGTGCCAGCAGCTTAGGGAGCTATGGCTACACCTTC. Translation gives CASSLGSYGYTF.

The rearrangement links TRBV12-3 or TRBV12-4 to TRBJ1-2; D unresolved. The CDR3 spans 13 residues. V was pared by 2 bases and J by 3 bases, with 7 bases between. DNA for the CDR3: TGTGCCAGCAGTTTAAGGCGGCACTATGGCTACACCTTC. Encoded protein: CASSLRRHYGYTF.

The chain employs TRBV11-2 and TRBJ1-6, with D unresolved. The CDR3 consists of 14 residues. Trimming shortened V by 6 bases and J by 9 bases, and 15 bases separated the two germline ends. Germline-derived CDR1 and CDR2 are SGHAT and FQNNGV. The CDR3: CASRRDGRVSPLHF. DNA for the CDR3: TGTGCCAGCAGACGGGATGGCCGGGTTTCACCCCTCCACTTT. The full variable domain, its missing parts supplied by reference TRBV11-2 and TRBJ1-6, is EAGVAQSPRYKIIEKRQSVAFWCNPISGHATLYWYQQILGQGPKLLIQFQNNGVVDDSQLPKDRFSAERLKGVDSTLKIQPAKLEDSAVYLCASRRDGRVSPLHFGNGTRLTVT.

This chain uses TRBV2 with TRBJ2-5, with no clear D. Between the trimmed V and J ends, which lost 4 bases and 1 base, there was a span of 13 bases. CDR1 and CDR2 (germline): SNHLY, FYNNEI. This CDR3 comprises 15 residues. In DNA form, the CDR3 reads TGTGCCAGCAGTGGGGTAGGTGGGCTCCAAGAGACCCAGTACTTC. Its translation is CASSGVGGLQETQYF.

The genes are TRBV19 and TRBJ1-1; TRBD1 aligns across 8 bases. Per the germline V gene, CDR1 is LNHDA and CDR2 is SQIVND (reference sequence). The CDR3 covers 14 residues. Trimming took 5 bases from V and 1 from J; bases not matched to a gene: 3. The CDR3 sequence is CASSAGTGNTEAFF. CDR3 DNA sequence: TGTGCCAGTAGTGCAGGGACAGGGAACACTGAAGCTTTCTTT.

This CDR3 is CASSPYGQRDEQFF. In DNA form, the CDR3 reads TGTGCCAGCAGCCCATACGGTCAGCGGGATGAGCAGTTCTTC. This rearrangement joins TRBV11-1 to TRBJ2-1; possible D gene TRBD2, 6 bases. Germline CDR1 SGHAT, CDR2 FQDESV (reference sequence). This CDR3 region has 14 residues. The V end was cut by 5 bases, the J end by 8 bases, with 16 bases between.

The chain recombines TRBV9 with TRBJ1-3; D is uncertain. Trimming pared 2 bases from V and 0 bases from J, leaving 12 bases between. The V gene's germline CDR1 is SGDLS and CDR2 YYNGEE. The CDR3 totals 16 residues. The CDR3 spells CASSVEGTNSGNTIYF. CDR3 bases: TGTGCCAGCAGCGTTGAGGGCACAAACTCTGGAAACACCATATATTTT.

V gene TRBV5-1 combines with J gene TRBJ2-5, with a tentative D call TRBD2 (5 bases). This CDR3 is 15 amino acids long. Deletions cut 1 base from V and 4 bases from J, with 14 bases between. Germline V lookup: CDR1 SGHRS, CDR2 YFSETQ. The chain's CDR3 is CASSLIRRGSETQYF. The CDR3 region has the DNA TGCGCCAGCAGCTTGATTAGACGAGGGTCAGAGACCCAGTACTTC.